The 28 T cell receptor beta chains presented below share a single source sample, sequenced in a study of blood T cells in healthy people across ages. Alongside a J-beta primer mix, a sample-barcoded 5' primer served in a second PCR lasting 7 to 11 cycles. TCRdb analysed the 5' RACE reads with MiXCR anew, one entry per CDR3 protein. The sample lists over 600,000 distinct CDR3 sequences; around half were seen once. Sequenced material: blood. These receptors originate from a man older than 75 in good health.

The chain couples TRBV2 to TRBJ1-4; no definite D call. This CDR3 is built from 15 residues. Germline V gene lookup returns CDR1 SNHLY and CDR2 FYNNEI. The germline V and J ends were trimmed by 6 bases and 8 bases, with 19 bases remaining between them. CDR3 loop: CASSELRVVEEKLFF. The CDR3 DNA sequence: TGTGCCAGCAGCGAATTAAGGGTTGTTGAGGAAAAACTGTTTTTT.

The CDR3: CASSAGLRTGGNEQFF. CDR3 nucleotide sequence: TGTGCCAGCAGCGCGGGGTTGAGGACAGGAGGCAATGAGCAGTTCTTC. The chain recombines TRBV9 with TRBJ2-1; 7 bases align to TRBD1. The CDR3 loop spans 16 amino acids. The V segment lost 3 bases and the J segment 6 bases; nucleotides outside the gene matches: 12. Germline V gene sequence: CDR1 SGDLS, CDR2 YYNGEE.

This clonotype was seen a handful of times. The rearrangement joins TRBV20-1 to TRBJ2-1; the match to TRBD2 covers 8 bases. This CDR3 spans 15 amino acids. Trimming at V came to 3 bases and at J to 3 bases, leaving 7 bases not matched to a gene. From germline, CDR1 is DFQATT and CDR2 SNEGSKA (reference sequence). This CDR3 is CSASVAGGNYNEQFF. As DNA, the CDR3 is TGCAGTGCTAGTGTTGCGGGAGGCAACTACAATGAGCAGTTCTTC.

This clonotype was observed once. The V gene is TRBV10-3, the J gene TRBJ2-2; 13 nucleotides align to TRBD2. The germline V gene encodes CDR1 ENHRY and CDR2 SYGVKD. The CDR3 length is 17 residues. With 6 bases clipped from V and 6 bases from J, the junction kept 10 bases outside the gene matches. CDR3 in DNA: TGTGCCATCAGCGGTGAGTCGACTAGCGGGAGGTCCGGGGAGCTGTTTTTT. This gives the protein CAISGESTSGRSGELFF.

This clonotype was recorded only once. V is TRBV29-1 and J is TRBJ2-5; D may be TRBD1 (6 bases). Deletions cut 4 bases from V and 1 base from J, with 16 bases between. The CDR3 has 15 amino acids. Germline CDR1 reads SQVTM; CDR2 reads ANQGSEA. Here the CDR3 reads CSVVGRGCLQETQYF. CDR3 sequence (DNA): TGCAGCGTTGTGGGCAGGGGCTGCCTCCAAGAGACCCAGTACTTC.

The chain couples TRBV4-2 to TRBJ2-3; 8 positions agree with TRBD1. The CDR3 sequence is 16 residues long. Per the germline V gene, CDR1 is LGHNA and CDR2 is YNFKEQ. V gave up 0 bases and J gave up 4 bases; unmatched junction bases: 6. DNA for the CDR3: TGTGCCAGCAGCCAAGATACAGGACAGGGTGCAGATACGCAGTATTTT. Protein product: CASSQDTGQGADTQYF.

The V call is TRBV28, the J call TRBJ1-2; 10 positions agree with TRBD1. With V trimmed by 6 bases and J by 4 bases, 8 bases remained unmatched. Germline V gene sequence: CDR1 MDHEN, CDR2 SYDVKM. This CDR3 region has 15 residues. Here the CDR3 reads CASRLGTGDPYGYTF. The CDR3 nucleotides are TGTGCCAGCAGACTAGGGACAGGGGATCCCTATGGCTACACCTTC.

This sequence joins TRBV7-9 and TRBJ2-5; D call uncertain. The CDR3 length is 15 residues. From germline, CDR1 is SEHNR and CDR2 FQNEAQ (reference sequence). V lost 1 base and J lost 11, with 20 bases in between. CDR3 region: CASSLVSGFYNEQYF. The CDR3 DNA reads as TGTGCCAGCAGCTTAGTATCTGGATTCTACAATGAGCAGTACTTC.

The rearrangement uses TRBV3-1 and TRBJ1-2, with a weak D call TRBD1 (6 bases). Per germline, CDR1 LGHDT and CDR2 YNNKEL (reference sequence). Trimming took 1 base from V and 0 from J, leaving 9 bases between them. CDR3 size: 15 residues. The CDR3 DNA reads as TGTGCCAGCAGCCAAGGGGACATAGCTAACTATGGCTACACCTTC. Its translation is CASSQGDIANYGYTF.

This chain uses TRBV9 with TRBJ2-7, with 8 bases aligning to TRBD1. The V segment lost 3 bases and the J segment 1 base; nucleotides outside the gene matches: 9. CDR3 length: 16 residues. The germline gives CDR1 SGDLS, CDR2 YYNGEE. As DNA, the CDR3 is TGTGCCAGCAGCGCTTCAGGGGGCGCGAGGTCCTACGAGCAGTACTTC. Protein: CASSASGGARSYEQYF.

This clonotype was seen a handful of times. The CDR3 protein is CASSQLAGWEGLNEQFF. DNA for the CDR3: TGTGCCAGCAGCCAACTCGCGGGGTGGGAGGGCCTCAATGAGCAGTTCTTC. This rearrangement joins TRBV7-8 to TRBJ2-1, with TRBD2 matching over 7 bases. V was pared by 5 bases and J by 6 bases, with 16 bases of the junction left unmatched. The CDR3 is made up of 17 amino acids. Germline V gene lookup returns CDR1 SGHVS and CDR2 FQNEAQ.

This sequence joins TRBV6-6 and TRBJ2-1; D is tentatively TRBD1 or TRBD2 (5 bases each). The CDR3 covers 14 residues. The germline V gene has CDR1 MNHNY and CDR2 SVGAGI (reference sequence). Trimming took 5 bases from V and 8 from J, leaving 16 bases between them. The CDR3 region has the DNA TGTGCCAGCAGTCCCGGGGCAGGGCCCGATGAGCAGTTCTTC. Its protein is CASSPGAGPDEQFF.

Turning to this clonotype: This likely stems from a read error, as it lies one base from a far larger clone. The chain couples TRBV7-6 to TRBJ2-5, with D hard to call. Germline assignment: CDR1 SGHVS and CDR2 FNYEAQ. The CDR3 is 11 amino acids. The CDR3: CACSPGETQYF. The CDR3 DNA follows: TGTGCCTGCAGCCCCGGTGAGACCCAGTACTTC.

This clonotype was counted a few times. The V and J genes are TRBV5-1 and TRBJ2-7; D might be TRBD1 (6 bases). The germline V and J ends were trimmed by 3 bases and 0 bases, with 10 bases remaining between them. The germline V gene has CDR1 SGHRS and CDR2 YFSETQ. The CDR3 consists of 14 residues. In DNA, the CDR3 is TGCGCCAGCAGCTCCAAACAGGGCTCCTACGAGCAGTACTTC. The encoded protein is CASSSKQGSYEQYF.

This clonotype showed up just a few times. The J gene is TRBJ1-5, the V gene TRBV27, with 9 bases fitting TRBD1. CDR1 and CDR2 (germline): MNHEY, SMNVEV (reference sequence). This CDR3 has 15 amino acids. V was clipped by 6 bases and J by 7 bases; unmatched bases: 10. The CDR3 DNA reads as TGTGCCAGCAGGAAGGACAGGGGATACGGACAGCCCCAGCATTTT. It yields the protein CASRKDRGYGQPQHF.

The chain employs TRBV27 and TRBJ2-7; 7 positions agree with TRBD2. This CDR3 comprises 12 residues. Trimming removed 6 bases from V and 6 bases from J; junction bases left unmatched: 5. Germline-derived CDR1 and CDR2 are MNHEY and SMNVEV (reference sequence). The CDR3 coding sequence is TGTGCCAGCAGCGCCGGGACTACCGAGCAGTACTTC. Its protein product is CASSAGTTEQYF.

The chain employs TRBV11-3 and TRBJ2-1; D is unresolved. Between the trimmed V and J ends, which lost 4 bases and 5 bases, there was a span of 18 bases. Germline values: CDR1 SGHNT, CDR2 YENEEA. The CDR3 length is 16 residues. The CDR3 sequence is CASSSYNTAFNNEQFF. The CDR3 nucleotides are TGTGCCAGCAGCTCCTACAATACCGCTTTCAACAATGAGCAGTTCTTC.

The chain combines TRBV28 with TRBJ2-7, with 13 bases fitting TRBD2. CDR1 and CDR2 from the germline V gene are MDHEN and SYDVKM. The CDR3 runs 14 residues. The V gene end was trimmed by 8 bases and the J gene end by 1 base; junction bases not matched to a gene: 2. In DNA, the CDR3 is TGTGCCAGCGGGGGACTAGCGGGATCCTACGAGCAGTACTTC. Encoded protein: CASGGLAGSYEQYF. The entire variable domain, with the rest obtained from reference TRBV28 and TRBJ2-7, is as follows: DVKVTQSSRYLVKRTGEKVFLECVQDMDHENMFWYRQDPGLGLRLIYFSYDVKMKEKGDIPEGYSVSREKKERFSLILESASTNQTSMYLCASGGLAGSYEQYFGPGTRLTVT.

There are many counts of this clonotype. J is TRBJ2-3 and V is TRBV6-2 or TRBV6-3, with D maybe TRBD2 (7 bases). From germline, CDR1 is MNHEY and CDR2 SVGEGT. Trimming removed 11 bases at V and 2 bases at J, with 17 bases between. CDR3 length equals 14 residues. The CDR3, as DNA: TGTGCCGGGGGGGGCGCAGCCGACACAGATACGCAGTATTTT. This codes for CAGGGAADTDTQYF.

This clonotype was observed a handful of times. The CDR3 bases are TGTGCCAGCACCCCCCAGGACAGGGTCGGAGGCTACGAGCAGTACTTC. It encodes CASTPQDRVGGYEQYF. The rearrangement links TRBV6-1 to TRBJ2-7; 8 nucleotides agree with TRBD1. This CDR3 is 16 amino acids long. The V gene end was trimmed by 7 bases and the J gene end by 3 bases; junction bases not matched to a gene: 14. Germline values: CDR1 MNHNS, CDR2 SASEGT.

V is TRBV29-1 and J is TRBJ1-2; maybe TRBD1 (5 bases). The CDR3 loop spans 13 amino acids. Trimming shortened V by 6 bases and J by 3 bases, and 14 bases separated the two germline ends. Germline assignment: CDR1 SQVTM and CDR2 ANQGSEA. As DNA, the CDR3 is TGCAGCGTCGCGGGGCAGGGTGACTATGGCTACACCTTC. This codes for CSVAGQGDYGYTF. The full variable domain, in which reference TRBV29-1 and TRBJ1-2 provide the parts outside the CDR3, is SAVISQKPSRDICQRGTSLTIQCQVDSQVTMMFWYRQQPGQSLTLIATANQGSEATYESGFVIDKFPISRPNLTFSTLTVSNMSPEDSSIYLCSVAGQGDYGYTFGSGTRLTVV.

This chain uses TRBV28 with TRBJ2-1; TRBD2 matches 7 bases. V trimming: 5 bases; J trimming: 12 bases; junction bases outside the gene matches: 10. Looked up from germline, CDR1 is MDHEN and CDR2 is SYDVKM. The CDR3 is made up of 13 amino acids. The CDR3 coding sequence is TGTGCCAGCAGTGTATTAACTAGCGTCGGGCAGTTCTTC. Encoded protein: CASSVLTSVGQFF.

This clonotype appeared a single time. The rearrangement uses TRBV4-3 and TRBJ2-3, with D tentatively TRBD1 (6 bases). V lost 5 bases to trimming and J lost 4 bases, with 22 bases between them. CDR1 LGHNA and CDR2 YSLEER come from the germline V gene. This CDR3 region has 17 residues. Here the CDR3 reads CASSESIFSGGADTQYF. The CDR3 region has the DNA TGCGCCAGCAGCGAATCCATATTTTCTGGGGGCGCAGATACGCAGTATTTT.

The J gene is TRBJ2-1, the V gene TRBV20-1; D is undetermined. V gave up 0 bases and J gave up 2 bases, with 8 bases separating them. Per germline, CDR1 DFQATT and CDR2 SNEGSKA (reference sequence). This CDR3 contains 14 residues. CDR3: CSARDPTTYNEQFF. CDR3 coding DNA: TGCAGTGCTAGAGACCCGACAACCTACAATGAGCAGTTCTTC.

This clonotype came up a few times. The CDR3 nucleotides are TGTGCCATCAGCGGGGGTGAGGGGTTGGACGAGCAGTACTTC. It codes for CAISGGEGLDEQYF. The chain has TRBV10-3 and TRBJ2-7, with D tentatively TRBD2 (6 bases). From germline, CDR1 is ENHRY and CDR2 SYGVKD. The CDR3 runs to 14 residues. Deletions cut 6 bases from V and 5 bases from J, with 17 bases between.

This clonotype turned up a few times. V usage is TRBV5-1 and J usage is TRBJ1-4; a weak D match, TRBD1 (5 bases). The CDR3 contains 15 residues. The V gene's germline CDR1 is SGHRS and CDR2 YFSETQ. V gave up 2 bases and J gave up 5 bases, with 13 bases separating them. CDR3 residues: CASSFDSPRNEKLFF. Written as DNA, the CDR3 is TGCGCCAGCAGCTTTGACAGCCCGAGGAATGAAAAACTGTTTTTT.

The chain employs TRBV6-2 or TRBV6-3 and TRBJ2-7; D is possibly TRBD1 (5 bases). Germline V gene data show CDR1 as MNHEY and CDR2 as SVGEGT. CDR3 length: 15 residues. V was cut by 2 bases and J by 3 bases, with 14 bases left in between. The CDR3 here is CASSYVGQGNYEQYF. CDR3 in DNA: TGTGCCAGCAGTTACGTCGGACAAGGCAACTACGAGCAGTACTTC.

V gene TRBV12-3 or TRBV12-4 combines with J gene TRBJ2-1, with D perhaps TRBD1 (5 bases). Matching the DNA end better, TRBJ2-7 makes the J call doubtful. The CDR3 runs 15 residues. Here the CDR3 DNA reads TGTGCCAGCAGGGTACCGTCGACAGTTTACAATGAGCAGTACTTC. Its translation: CASRVPSTVYNEQYF.